At least ten counts were recorded for the clone carrying this T cell receptor (beta chain). This record belongs to a study of T-cell reconstitution after alpha-beta-depleted transplantation in children. Unique molecular identifiers were used to barcode this TCRbeta library. Each CDR3 protein gets one entry after TCRdb re-called the PCR reads with MiXCR. The data contain around 370,000 distinct CDR3 sequences, 10% of them singletons. This sequence originates from a human donor who donated a stem cell graft to a child with acute lymphoblastic leukemia. The material was PBMCs from the stem cell graft donor, obtained from the stem cell graft.

The CDR3 loop is CASSYSVGAGELFF. As DNA, the CDR3 is TGTGCCAGCAGTTACTCTGTAGGCGCCGGGGAGCTGTTTTTT. This chain uses TRBV6-5 with TRBJ2-2; the D is unclear. Trimming left V 0 bases short and J 6 bases short, with 8 bases between. The CDR3 is 14 residues long. Germline CDR1 MNHEY, CDR2 SVGAGI.